The text below deals with one T cell receptor beta chain. TCRdb re-analysed the 5' RACE reads in MiXCR, keeping a single row per CDR3 protein. Of 150,000 to 200,000 distinct CDR3 sequences listed, about 10% are singletons. V dropped 1 base and J dropped 5 bases, with 14 bases sitting between them. Germline CDR1 LNHDA, CDR2 SQIVND (reference sequence). This CDR3 has 15 residues. This sample was taken from a study of T cells after yellow fever vaccination. This specimen consisted of CD8+ T cells sorted from PBMCs, obtained 15 days after the yellow fever booster vaccination. The rearrangement uses TRBV19 and TRBJ1-2; a weak D match, TRBD1 (6 bases). The TCR originated in a man aged 18 to 30 who received the YFV17D yellow fever vaccine. In nucleotides, the CDR3 is TGTGCCAGTAGTATAGTATCGGCAGGGGTATATGGCTACACCTTC. Translating it yields CASSIVSAGVYGYTF. The full variable domain, in which reference TRBV19 and TRBJ1-2 provide the parts outside the CDR3, is DGGITQSPKYLFRKEGQNVTLSCEQNLNHDAMYWYRQDPGQGLRLIYYSQIVNDFQKGDIAEGYSVSREKKESFPLTVTSAQKNPTAFYLCASSIVSAGVYGYTFGSGTRLTVV.